The sequence of this TCR beta chain was determined in a study of T-cell reconstitution after alpha-beta-depleted transplantation in children. Study results and caveats: Counts and diversity of T cells one year after transplant came mostly from newly produced T cells.

The germline gives CDR1 SGHTA, CDR2 FQGTGA. With 2 bases clipped from V and 1 base from J, the junction kept 2 bases outside the gene matches. The CDR3 is 15 amino acids. The TCRbeta library incorporated unique molecular identifiers. TCRdb used MiXCR to reprocess the PCR reads, holding one entry per CDR3 protein. Of some 300,000 distinct CDR3 sequences listed, about 7.3% are singletons. There are a few counts of this clonotype. Its antigen remains unidentified. V is TRBV7-3 and J is TRBJ2-3, with 8 bases aligning to TRBD2. The source was peripheral blood, collected 360 days after TCRalphabeta/CD19-depleted stem cell transplant. The sequence came from a female patient between 2 and 10 years old who had a stem cell transplant for Fanconi anemia, so the T cells may come from the graft donor. The CDR3: CASSLRSGGTDTQYF. CDR3 nucleotides: TGTGCCAGCAGCTTACGTAGCGGGGGCACAGATACGCAGTATTTT. Combining the CDR3 with reference TRBV7-3 and TRBJ2-3 gives the whole variable domain GAGVSQTPSNKVTEKGKYVELRCDPISGHTALYWYRQSLGQGPEFLIYFQGTGAADDSGLPNDRFFAVRPEGSVSTLKIQRTERGDSAVYLCASSLRSGGTDTQYFGPGTRLTVL.